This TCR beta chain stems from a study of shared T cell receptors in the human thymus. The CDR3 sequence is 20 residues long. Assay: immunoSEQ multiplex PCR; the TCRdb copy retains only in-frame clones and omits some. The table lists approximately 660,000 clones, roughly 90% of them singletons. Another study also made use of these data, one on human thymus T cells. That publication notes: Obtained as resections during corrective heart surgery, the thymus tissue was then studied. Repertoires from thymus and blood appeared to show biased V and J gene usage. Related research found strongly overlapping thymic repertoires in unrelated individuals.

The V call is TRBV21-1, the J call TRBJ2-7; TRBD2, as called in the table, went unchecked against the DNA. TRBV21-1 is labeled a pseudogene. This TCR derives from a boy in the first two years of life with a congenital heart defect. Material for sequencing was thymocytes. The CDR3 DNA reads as TGTGCCAGCAGCAAGCACCGCGCACCGACGTGTAGCGGGAACGAATACGAGCAGTACTTC. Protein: CASSKHRAPTCSGNEYEQYF.